Listed below are T cell receptor beta chains from one sample, sequenced in a study of monozygotic twins with inflammatory bowel disease. Reprocessing the 5' RACE reads, TCRdb reports a single entry for every CDR3 protein and omits DNA. The sample has around 190,000 distinct CDR3 sequences. The sample comprised blood. These TCRs come from a human donor with ulcerative colitis or Crohn's disease, or a healthy co-twin of an affected twin (not recorded which). Each CDR3 is given with its conserved first and last residue.

j_call,v_call,cdr3_length,cdr3_aa
TRBJ2-5,TRBV13,15,CASSSKRGPVETQYF
TRBJ1-2,TRBV5-1,14,CASRWDGINYGYTF
TRBJ2-1,TRBV7-9,14,CASSFSGGYREQFF
TRBJ2-3,TRBV29-1,14,CSVATGQYTDTQYF
TRBJ1-5,TRBV18,14,CASSPSGLNQPQHF
TRBJ2-3,TRBV20-1,14,CSARYRGRRDTQYF
TRBJ1-6,TRBV7-8,15,CASSFGRVDNSPLHF
TRBJ2-1,TRBV10-2,15,CASSPPGTGYNEQFF
TRBJ2-2,TRBV15,14,CATSERQGTGELFF
TRBJ2-1,TRBV2,15,CASRSGGISYNEQFF
TRBJ1-5,TRBV20-1,15,CSARDADRFNQPQHF
TRBJ1-5,TRBV5-5,14,CASSLIQGVEPQHF
TRBJ1-5,TRBV10-2,13,CASRGPPDQPQHF
TRBJ1-2,TRBV7-2,11,CASSPSYGYTF
TRBJ1-6,TRBV7-9,12,CASSSQVSPLHF
TRBJ1-6,TRBV12-3/TRBV12-4,15,CASINSRAGYSPLHF
TRBJ2-1,TRBV5-1,14,CASTASGGYNEQFF
TRBJ1-5,TRBV10-3,16,CAISESKKGGNQPQHF
TRBJ1-1,TRBV12-3/TRBV12-4,13,CASSPVAKAEAFF
TRBJ2-5,TRBV27,19,CASSLSAPGRGQSMETQYF
TRBJ2-5,TRBV3-1,14,CASSQDGGEETQYF
TRBJ2-2,TRBV5-8,14,CASSFSGGPGELFF
TRBJ1-1,TRBV4-1,14,CASSARRGLTEAFF
TRBJ2-3,TRBV12-3/TRBV12-4,11,CASSLTDTQYF
TRBJ2-3,TRBV20-1,14,CSASPGGSTDTQYF